This record covers a single T cell receptor beta chain. It has no known antigen specificity. Base qualities are not recorded, but no much larger clone differs from it by a single base. Libraries were prepared through 5' RACE. The reads were generated on an Illumina HiSeq 2500. A second PCR of about 7 to 12 cycles was run with a J-beta primer mix and a sample-barcoded 5' primer. A template-switch 5' adaptor carrying 12 random nucleotides introduced a unique molecular identifier onto each TCR beta cDNA molecule. Each sample yielded at least 3 million CDR3-containing paired-end reads. First-strand cDNA was synthesized from all RNA with the Mint cDNA synthesis kit, primed by a TRBC-specific oligonucleotide. Following uracil-DNA glycosylase treatment, a first 18-cycle PCR with universal primers M1SS and BC2_uni_R was performed on all cDNA. On the authors' methods: For normalization, 1 million high-quality reads, each with a distinct molecular identifier, were randomly selected from each sample. Reads with shared molecular identifiers were discarded instead of being binned into consensus sequences. CDR3 identification, clonotype clustering and error correction used MiTCR with a Q25 quality threshold and the strictest error-elimination algorithm. Lower-bound total TCR beta diversity was estimated with a nonparametric unseen species model using Euler transformation. TCRdb reprocessing: public reads trimmed at Q25 with fastp, clones called with MiXCR, in-frame beta chains kept. For every CDR3 protein sequence, its rows merge into one entry that carries the most common genes and DNA. The V and J calls, along with clone size, are taken from TCRdb and not from the paper's own processing. The sample contains roughly 930,000 distinct CDR3 sequences, around 48% of them found a single time. The top ten clonotypes cover under 15% of the sample.

This sample stems from a study of blood T cells in healthy people across ages (dated by TCRdb to between 2014 and 2017). Looking at the study overall: Template switching captured roughly one uniquely barcoded TCR beta cDNA molecule per two T cells in model experiments. Age-related changes in TCR beta repertoire diversity were measured in the study by deep sequencing normalized with unique cDNA molecular identifiers. The donors were split into four age groups: young (average about 16 years), middle-aged (39), aged (roughly 65) and long-lived (roughly 80). To avoid experimental bias, donors of different ages were distributed randomly across sequencing lanes. Two additional independent replicas of 1 million unique cDNA reads from the same blood draw were analyzed for two donors (one aged 18 to 29 and one aged 80 or older). General conclusions and limits of the study: Observed TCR beta diversity per million T cells fell roughly linearly with age, and a significant reduction was already apparent by age approximately 41. Because donor CMV infection status was unknown, age-related changes in expanded clonotypes were potentially confounded. Since profiling was done on bulk unsorted PBMCs, naive and antigen-experienced compartments could not be conclusively compared. Compared with the aged group, more naive CD4+ T cells, fewer expanded clones and increased TCR diversity were shown by the long-lived group, suggesting age selection. Total diversity estimates from one million sequenced T cells were considered lower bounds and underestimates. There was a strong correlation between observed TCR beta diversity and the percentage of naive T cells measured by flow cytometry.

The 39 donors, aged about 6 to 95 years, were systemically healthy Caucasian individuals from Russia. Roughly 10 milliliters of peripheral blood were drawn from each donor into EDTA-treated Vacutainer tubes. Ficoll-Paque density-gradient centrifugation was used to isolate PBMCs, with at least 7 million obtained per sample. Total RNA, at least 6 micrograms per sample, was extracted from PBMCs with Trizol reagent. The percentages of naive CD45RAhigh/CD27high T cells were determined by flow cytometry on a PBMC aliquot from every donor. Based on the germline V gene, the CDR1 and CDR2 sequences are MDHEN and SYDVKM. From the cysteine up to the phenylalanine, the CDR3 has a length of 15 residues. Just CDR3 DNA is preserved here, 45 bases in frame from base 1. The trim is 2 bases for V and 9 bases for J, with a gap of 16 bases between the germline ends.

The material sequenced was blood. The sequence was collected from a man aged 30 to 45 in good health. The chain is assembled from TRBV28 and TRBJ2-2, with the D gene not clear enough to name. Read as DNA, the sequence is TGTGCCAGCAGTTTACCGTTCCGTTCTATTCGGGAGCTGTTTTTT. Its protein product is CASSLPFRSIRELFF.